The 14 T cell receptor beta chains below come from one sample, sequenced in a study of CXCR3-negative and CXCR3-positive naive CD8 T cells. Their antigen targets remain unknown. Study conclusions and caveats: CXCR3-negative naive cells had less hydrophobic TRB CDR3s than did CXCR3-positive naive cells.

It was by 5' RACE with UMI labels that the TRB cDNA libraries were prepared. TCRdb reworked the 5' RACE reads into one entry per CDR3 protein, no DNA. The sample holds some 150,000 distinct CDR3 sequences. The sample comprised naive CXCR3+ CD8+ T cells from blood. Stated subset: CD45RO-CCR7+CD27+CD95- naive CD8+ T cells expressing CXCR3 (TNR3+). The receptors stem from a human donor in good health. Some clones in this sample may be carry-over from other donors' samples.

The chain joins TRBV5-1 to TRBJ2-3; with no DNA, the TCRdb D assignment of TRBD2 cannot be verified. Germline V lookup: CDR1 SGHRS, CDR2 YFSETQ. This CDR3 comprises 16 residues. The CDR3 protein is CASSLNEAGPTDTQYF.

The chain couples TRBV12-3 or TRBV12-4 to TRBJ2-2; lacking DNA, the TRBD2 call made by TCRdb goes unchecked. This CDR3 is 15 amino acids long. The CDR3 reads CASRTGTSGPGELFF.

V usage is TRBV29-1 and J usage is TRBJ2-1; without DNA, the TCRdb call of TRBD2 cannot be checked. Looked up from germline, CDR1 is SQVTM and CDR2 is ANQGSEA. The CDR3 spans 16 residues. The CDR3 loop reads CSVDGSGGSEWDEQFF.

The rearrangement uses TRBV19 and TRBJ1-2; TCRdb reports TRBD1, a call that lacks DNA to check it against. Germline V CDR1 and CDR2: LNHDA, SQIVND (reference sequence). The CDR3 has 13 amino acids. CDR3 residues: CASSISPGDGYTF.

The CDR3 is CSVEWDRGREQYF. The chain is built from TRBV29-1 and TRBJ2-7; the D gene TCRdb calls, TRBD1, cannot be checked with no DNA. Germline V gene sequence: CDR1 SQVTM, CDR2 ANQGSEA. The CDR3 is 13 amino acids.

The chain is built from TRBV28 and TRBJ2-5; TCRdb calls TRBD1, which cannot be checked without DNA. Looked up from germline, CDR1 is MDHEN and CDR2 is SYDVKM. This CDR3 region has 17 residues. CDR3 sequence reads: CASSFIRGGVGQETQYF.

The chain is built from TRBV5-1 and TRBJ1-5. The germline V gene has CDR1 SGHRS and CDR2 YFSETQ. The CDR3 spans 15 residues. CDR3: CASSLLGQFNQPQHF. Looking up the rest from reference TRBV5-1 and TRBJ1-5 gives the full variable domain: KAGVTQTPRYLIKTRGQQVTLSCSPISGHRSVSWYQQTPGQGLQFLFEYFSETQRNKGNFPGRFSGRQFSNSRSEMNVSTLELGDSALYLCASSLLGQFNQPQHFGDGTRLSIL.

The V gene is TRBV27, the J gene TRBJ1-2; without DNA, the TCRdb call of TRBD1 cannot be checked. The CDR3 runs 18 residues. Germline CDR1 is MNHEY and CDR2 is SMNVEV (reference sequence). This chain's CDR3 is CASSLRTGGSPGVYGYTF.

V is TRBV6-6 and J is TRBJ2-1; TCRdb's assignment of TRBD1 cannot be checked, as there is no DNA. CDR1 is MNHNY, CDR2 SVGAGI, per germline (reference sequence). This CDR3 is 16 amino acids long. The CDR3 is CASSPLSGAYGNEQFF.

The chain's CDR3 is CASSWDQTGGAGEKLFF. The chain links TRBV5-5 to TRBJ1-4; the TCRdb call, TRBD1, lacks DNA for checking. Germline loops: CDR1 SGHKS, CDR2 YYEKEE (reference sequence). The CDR3 runs to 17 residues. The complete variable domain, with remaining parts taken from reference TRBV5-5 and TRBJ1-4, reads DAGVTQSPTHLIKTRGQQVTLRCSPISGHKSVSWYQQVLGQGPQFIFQYYEKEERGRGNFPDRFSARQFPNYSSELNVNALLLGDSALYLCASSWDQTGGAGEKLFFGSGTQLSVL.

This sequence joins TRBV9 and TRBJ2-1; checking the TCRdb D call of TRBD2 is not possible without DNA. Germline V gene sequence: CDR1 SGDLS, CDR2 YYNGEE. CDR3 length: 16 residues. CDR3 residues: CASSRGSSSVYNEQFF.

This chain joins TRBV15 and TRBJ1-2; there is no DNA to check the TCRdb D call of TRBD1. Per germline, CDR1 LNHNV and CDR2 YYDKDF (reference sequence). The CDR3 spans 12 residues. The CDR3 sequence: CATSSTGDGYTF.

The V call is TRBV29-1, the J call TRBJ2-2. Germline V lookup: CDR1 SQVTM, CDR2 ANQGSEA. The CDR3 is 13 residues long. CDR3 in amino acids: CSVEPVGTGELFF.

The V call is TRBV7-2, the J call TRBJ1-2; TCRdb selects TRBD1, and the lack of DNA leaves this call unchecked. Germline V gene data show CDR1 as SGHTA and CDR2 as FQGNSA. This CDR3 has 14 residues. CDR3: CASSLATGFYGYTF.